Presented here are 21 T cell receptor beta chains from one specimen sequenced in a study of T-cell memory formation after mild COVID-19. TCRdb re-called the 5' RACE reads through MiXCR, storing one row per CDR3 protein. This repertoire shows 190,000 or so distinct CDR3 sequences, about 27% found once; its top ten account for about 10%. Sequencing was done on a sample of PBMCs or a T cell subset sorted from them (not recorded which). Receptors originate from an adult woman who had mild COVID-19 (a few samples of this study predate the infection). Cell type and time point are not known.

The chain links TRBV11-3 to TRBJ2-1; D is undetermined. The V end lost 5 bases, the J end lost 7 bases, and 9 bases lay between the germline ends. Looked up from germline, CDR1 is SGHNT and CDR2 is YENEEA. The CDR3 loop spans 12 amino acids. The CDR3: CASSVGQNEQFF. The DNA for the CDR3 is TGTGCCAGCAGCGTGGGTCAGAATGAGCAGTTCTTC.

The chain recombines TRBV5-1 with TRBJ2-7; possibly TRBD1 for D (5 bases). CDR1 and CDR2 from the germline V gene are SGHRS and YFSETQ. Trimming left V 5 bases short and J 4 bases short, with 10 bases between. This CDR3 is 12 amino acids long. The CDR3 region is CASSRDRYEQYF. CDR3 nucleotides: TGCGCCAGCAGTCGTGACAGATACGAGCAGTACTTC.

In its sample, this clonotype was seen a few times. This chain connects TRBV20-1 to TRBJ2-7; D perhaps matches TRBD1 (6 bases). Between the trimmed V and J ends, which lost 7 bases and 5 bases, there was a span of 18 bases. There are 13 residues in the CDR3. Germline CDR1 is DFQATT and CDR2 is SNEGSKA (reference sequence). The CDR3: CSVGETGSHEQYF. The CDR3 DNA follows: TGCAGTGTTGGGGAGACAGGTTCCCACGAGCAGTACTTC.

This clonotype was found a few times. The genes are TRBV5-6 and TRBJ2-1; 8 bases fit TRBD1. The length of the CDR3 is 18 residues. Trimming took 4 bases from V and 0 from J; bases not matched to a gene: 12. Germline loops: CDR1 SGHDT, CDR2 YYEEEE. The CDR3 DNA is TGTGCCAGCAGCCCCGGGACAGGCTTACCGAGCTCCTACAATGAGCAGTTCTTC. It specifies CASSPGTGLPSSYNEQFF.

This clonotype was counted a single time. The chain uses TRBV20-1 and TRBJ2-3, with 10 bases aligning to TRBD2. Germline CDR1 DFQATT, CDR2 SNEGSKA (reference sequence). With 7 bases clipped from V and 4 bases from J, the junction kept 17 bases outside the gene matches. CDR3 length: 17 residues. CDR3 loop: CSVLGPPASGSADTQYF. CDR3 nucleotides: TGCAGTGTGCTGGGGCCCCCGGCTAGCGGGAGCGCAGATACGCAGTATTTT.

The V call is TRBV3-1, the J call TRBJ1-5, with D possibly being TRBD1 (6 bases). V was trimmed by 0 bases and J by 7 bases, leaving 13 bases between them. CDR1 is LGHDT, CDR2 YNNKEL, per germline (reference sequence). CDR3 length: 15 residues. CDR3: CASSQDTGAWQPQHF. DNA for the CDR3: TGTGCCAGCAGCCAAGATACGGGGGCCTGGCAGCCCCAGCATTTT.

This sequence joins TRBV7-8 and TRBJ2-7, with D unresolved. V was pared by 4 bases and J by 0 bases, with 7 bases between. This CDR3 has 13 residues. CDR1 and CDR2 (germline): SGHVS, FQNEAQ. In DNA form, the CDR3 reads TGTGCCAGCAGCTCCCATGCCTCCTACGAGCAGTACTTC. Translation gives CASSSHASYEQYF.

This clonotype has just a few counts. The chain recombines TRBV6-2 or TRBV6-3 with TRBJ2-7; TRBD1 agrees at 8 bases. Per germline, CDR1 MNHEY and CDR2 SVGEGT. V shed 7 bases and J 5 bases; nucleotides not matched to a gene: 7. This CDR3 is built from 13 residues. As DNA, the CDR3 is TGTGCCAGCATTCCAGGGGGCGGCCACGAGCAGTACTTC. Its translation: CASIPGGGHEQYF.

This clonotype came up a few times. The genes are TRBV6-6 and TRBJ2-3, with TRBD2 identical over 11 bases. The CDR3 runs to 15 residues. V lost 2 bases and J lost 5; bases outside the gene matches: 3. Germline assignment: CDR1 MNHNY and CDR2 SVGAGI (reference sequence). For the CDR3, the DNA is TGTGCCAGCAGTTACCCACTAGCGGGAGTAGATACGCAGTATTTT. Its protein product is CASSYPLAGVDTQYF.

The rearrangement uses TRBV9 and TRBJ2-5; TRBD2 aligns across 8 bases. This CDR3 is built from 14 residues. Germline trimming cut 0 bases from V and 5 bases from J; bases unmatched to any gene: 3. Germline loops: CDR1 SGDLS, CDR2 YYNGEE. CDR3 sequence: CASSVGTSFETQYF. CDR3 bases: TGTGCCAGCAGCGTAGGGACTAGCTTTGAGACCCAGTACTTC.

The sample holds a few counts of this clonotype. V and J are TRBV13 and TRBJ2-7, with 9 bases that match TRBD2. This CDR3 has 16 residues. Unmatched junction bases numbered 9, after V lost 0 bases and J lost 6 bases. Germline-derived CDR1 and CDR2 are PRHDT and FYEKMQ (reference sequence). The CDR3 DNA reads as TGTGCCAGCAGCTTAGGGCGGGAGGGCCTGTACTCCGAGCAGTACTTC. Protein product: CASSLGREGLYSEQYF. The whole variable domain, filled in from reference TRBV13 and TRBJ2-7, reads AAGVIQSPRHLIKEKRETATLKCYPIPRHDTVYWYQQGPGQDPQFLISFYEKMQSDKGSIPDRFSAQQFSDYHSELNMSSLELGDSALYFCASSLGREGLYSEQYFGPGTRLTVT.

This clonotype was picked up many times. The chain employs TRBV29-1 and TRBJ2-7; D not certain. The CDR3 contains 11 residues. V lost 4 bases to trimming and J lost 1 base, with 5 bases between them. The germline gives CDR1 SQVTM, CDR2 ANQGSEA. The CDR3 DNA is TGCAGCGTTGCAAATTCCTACGAGCAGTACTTC. Its protein product is CSVANSYEQYF.

V gene TRBV20-1 combines with J gene TRBJ2-3; TRBD2 matches at 7 bases. The length of the CDR3 is 13 residues. Germline V gives CDR1 DFQATT, CDR2 SNEGSKA (reference sequence). J gave up 0 bases and V 5 bases, and 2 bases lay outside the gene matches. CDR3: CSAQAGSTDTQYF. CDR3 coding DNA: TGCAGTGCTCAAGCGGGAAGCACAGATACGCAGTATTTT.

J is TRBJ2-5 and V is TRBV18, with D possibly TRBD1 on 5 matching bases. The CDR3 loop spans 15 amino acids. V shed 2 bases and J shed 4 bases, with 14 bases lying between them. In germline, CDR1 is KGHSH, CDR2 LQKENI. CDR3: CASSPSQGWPETQYF. CDR3 DNA: TGTGCCAGCTCACCATCGCAGGGATGGCCAGAGACCCAGTACTTC.

In this sample, this clonotype turned up a few times. The chain has TRBV9 and TRBJ2-3; D is tentatively TRBD1 or TRBD2 (6 bases each). The CDR3 consists of 16 residues. V was cut by 3 bases and J by 5 bases, with 19 bases left in between. Germline V gives CDR1 SGDLS, CDR2 YYNGEE. CDR3 sequence: CASSARWGAPGDTQYF. In DNA form, the CDR3 reads TGTGCCAGCAGCGCCCGCTGGGGGGCCCCTGGAGATACGCAGTATTTT.

This clonotype appeared a few times. V is TRBV3-1 and J is TRBJ1-5; D uncertain. Trimming took 1 base from V and 7 from J, leaving 11 bases between them. The CDR3 extends over 14 amino acids. Germline loops: CDR1 LGHDT, CDR2 YNNKEL (reference sequence). In nucleotides, the CDR3 is TGTGCCAGCAGCCAAGGACCTAATGGACAGCCCCAGCATTTT. Its translation: CASSQGPNGQPQHF.

On this clonotype itself: A read error may account for a junction end that differs from germline. The J gene is TRBJ2-7, the V gene TRBV7-2; TRBD1 aligns across 9 bases. The CDR3 consists of 14 residues. Germline-derived CDR1 and CDR2 are SGHTA and FQGNSA. Written as DNA, the CDR3 is TGTGCCAGCAGCCTAGCTGGAGGGGGGGACAGGGCCCTCTTC. This translates into CASSLAGGGDRALF.

This sequence joins TRBV6-5 and TRBJ1-1, with 7 nucleotides matching TRBD1. Trimming cost V 0 bases and J 5 bases; bases outside gene matches: 12. CDR1 and CDR2 (germline): MNHEY, SVGAGI. This CDR3 is built from 17 residues. The CDR3 sequence is CASSYSRQGGYETEAFF. The CDR3 bases are TGTGCCAGCAGTTACTCGAGGCAGGGGGGGTATGAGACTGAAGCTTTCTTT.

There are a few counts of this clonotype. J is TRBJ2-1 and V is TRBV7-2; tentatively, D is TRBD1 or TRBD2 (5 bases each). Deletions cut 1 base from V and 9 bases from J, with 10 bases between. The germline gives CDR1 SGHTA, CDR2 FQGNSA. CDR3 size: 13 residues. The CDR3 here is CASSLVSGSEQFF. The CDR3 nucleotides are TGTGCCAGCAGCTTAGTTTCAGGGAGTGAGCAGTTCTTC.

CDR3 residues: CSAIGPYEQYF. CDR3 in DNA: TGCAGTGCTATTGGCCCCTACGAGCAGTACTTC. The chain carries TRBV20-1 and TRBJ2-7; D remains ambiguous. The V gene lost 4 bases and the J gene lost 2 bases, with 6 bases spanning the gap. The germline gives CDR1 DFQATT, CDR2 SNEGSKA (reference sequence). The CDR3 consists of 11 residues.

In this sample, this clonotype turned up a few times. This rearrangement joins TRBV28 to TRBJ2-7; the D is unclear. The CDR3 sequence is 11 residues long. In germline, CDR1 is MDHEN, CDR2 SYDVKM. The ends were cut back, 6 bases at V and 9 bases at J, with 12 bases in the middle. The CDR3 nucleotides are TGTGCCAGCAGCAAAGAAGTAGGGCAGTACTTC. This translates into CASSKEVGQYF.